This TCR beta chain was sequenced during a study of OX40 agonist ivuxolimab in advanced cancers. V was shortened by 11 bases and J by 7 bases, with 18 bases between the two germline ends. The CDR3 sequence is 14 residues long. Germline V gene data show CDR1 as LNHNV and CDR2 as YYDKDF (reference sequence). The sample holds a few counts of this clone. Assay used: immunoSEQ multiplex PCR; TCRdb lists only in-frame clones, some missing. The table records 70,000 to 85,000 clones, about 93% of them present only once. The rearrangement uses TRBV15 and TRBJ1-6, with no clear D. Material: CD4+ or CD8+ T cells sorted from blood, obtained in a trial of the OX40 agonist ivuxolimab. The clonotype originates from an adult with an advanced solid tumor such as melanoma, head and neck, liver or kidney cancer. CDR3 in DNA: TGTGCCTCAAGGTCAAACAGAGGGAATTCACCCCTCCACTTT. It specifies CASRSNRGNSPLHF.